The 3 T cell receptor beta chains listed next were all sequenced from one sample in a study of T cell responses to AZD1222 COVID-19 vaccine. Clones were sequenced by immunoSEQ multiplex PCR, and TCRdb holds only the in-frame ones, with some missing. The repertoire consists of about 220,000 clones, with 90% to 95% occurring once and the leading ten covering about 1%. The sequences come from peripheral blood, collected on day 0 of MenACWY control vaccination. Receptors originate from an adult in good health.

This CDR3 is CASSSLAANTEAFF. CDR3 nucleotide sequence: TGTGCCAGCAGCTCCCTAGCGGCGAACACTGAAGCTTTCTTT. The chain links TRBV5-4 to TRBJ1-1; D is uncertain. Germline CDR1 and CDR2: SGHNT and YYREEE (reference sequence). The V and J ends lost 3 bases and 1 base respectively, with 10 bases between them. CDR3 length equals 14 residues.

This chain connects TRBV4-3 to TRBJ1-1, with TRBD1 matching over 8 bases. The V gene's germline CDR1 is LGHNA and CDR2 YSLEER. V lost 1 base, J lost 5 bases, and 6 bases stayed unmatched. This CDR3 has 15 residues. CDR3 in amino acids: CASSQGTGRATEAFF. CDR3 bases: TGCGCCAGCAGCCAAGGGACAGGGCGGGCGACTGAAGCTTTCTTT.

This chain connects TRBV10-3 to TRBJ1-3; a possible D gene is TRBD1 (5 bases). The CDR3 contains 15 residues. Germline CDR1 is ENHRY and CDR2 is SYGVKD. The ends were cut back, 3 bases at V and 3 bases at J, with 12 bases in the middle. The CDR3 spells CAISDPAGSGNTIYF. For the CDR3, the DNA is TGTGCCATCAGTGATCCGGCAGGGAGTGGAAACACCATATATTTT.